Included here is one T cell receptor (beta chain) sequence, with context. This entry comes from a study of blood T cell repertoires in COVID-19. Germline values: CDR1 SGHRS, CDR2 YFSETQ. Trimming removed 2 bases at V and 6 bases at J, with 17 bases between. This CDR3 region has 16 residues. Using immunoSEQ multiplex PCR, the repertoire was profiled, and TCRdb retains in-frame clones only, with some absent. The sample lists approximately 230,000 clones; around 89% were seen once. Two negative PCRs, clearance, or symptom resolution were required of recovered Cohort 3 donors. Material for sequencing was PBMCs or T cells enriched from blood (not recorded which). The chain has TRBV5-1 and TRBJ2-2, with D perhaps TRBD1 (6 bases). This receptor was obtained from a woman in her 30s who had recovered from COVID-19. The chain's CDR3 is CASSFEPPGASGELFF. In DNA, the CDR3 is TGCGCCAGCAGCTTCGAGCCCCCAGGGGCCTCCGGGGAGCTGTTTTTT.